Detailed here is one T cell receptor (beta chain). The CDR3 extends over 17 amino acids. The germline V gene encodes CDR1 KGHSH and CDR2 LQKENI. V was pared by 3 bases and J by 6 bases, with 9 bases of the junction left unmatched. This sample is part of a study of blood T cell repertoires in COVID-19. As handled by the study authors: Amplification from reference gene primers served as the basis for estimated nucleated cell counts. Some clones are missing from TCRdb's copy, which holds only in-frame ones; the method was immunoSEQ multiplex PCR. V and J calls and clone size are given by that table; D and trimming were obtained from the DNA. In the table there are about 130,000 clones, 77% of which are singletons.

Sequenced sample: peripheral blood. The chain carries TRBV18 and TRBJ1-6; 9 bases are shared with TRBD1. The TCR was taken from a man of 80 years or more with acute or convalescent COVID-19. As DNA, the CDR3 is TGTGCCAGCTCACCGGGGATTCTACAGGGGGCTAATTCACCCCTCCACTTT. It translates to CASSPGILQGANSPLHF. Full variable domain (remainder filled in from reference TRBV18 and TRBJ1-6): NAGVMQNPRHLVRRRGQEARLRCSPMKGHSHVYWYRQLPEEGLKFMVYLQKENIIDESGMPKERFSAEFPKEGPSILRIQQVVRGDSAAYFCASSPGILQGANSPLHFGNGTRLTVT.